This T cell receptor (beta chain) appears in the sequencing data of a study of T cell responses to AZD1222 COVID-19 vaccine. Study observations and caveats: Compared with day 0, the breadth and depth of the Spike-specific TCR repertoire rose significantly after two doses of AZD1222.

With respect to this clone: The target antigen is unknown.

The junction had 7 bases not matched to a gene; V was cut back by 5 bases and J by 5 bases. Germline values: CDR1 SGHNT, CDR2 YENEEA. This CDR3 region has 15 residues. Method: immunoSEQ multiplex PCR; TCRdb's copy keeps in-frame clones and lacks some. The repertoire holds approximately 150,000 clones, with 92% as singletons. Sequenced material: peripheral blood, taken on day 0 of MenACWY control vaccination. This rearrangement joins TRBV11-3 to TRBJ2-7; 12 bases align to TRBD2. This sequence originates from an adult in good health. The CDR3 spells CASSPRLAGVDEQYF. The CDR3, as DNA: TGTGCCAGCAGCCCCCGACTAGCGGGAGTCGACGAGCAGTACTTC.